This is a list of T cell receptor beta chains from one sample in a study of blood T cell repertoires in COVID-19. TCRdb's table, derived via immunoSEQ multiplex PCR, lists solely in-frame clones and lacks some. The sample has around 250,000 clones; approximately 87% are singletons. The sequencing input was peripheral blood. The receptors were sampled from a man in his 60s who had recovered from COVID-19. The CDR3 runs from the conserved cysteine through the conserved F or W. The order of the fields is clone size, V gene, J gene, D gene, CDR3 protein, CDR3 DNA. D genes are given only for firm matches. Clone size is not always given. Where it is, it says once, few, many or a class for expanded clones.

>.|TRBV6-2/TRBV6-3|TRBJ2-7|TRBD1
CASSYGTGIEQYF
TGTGCCAGCAGTTACGGGACAGGGATCGAGCAGTACTTC
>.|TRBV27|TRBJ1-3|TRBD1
CASSPDRGNGNTIYF
TGTGCCAGCAGTCCAGACAGGGGGAATGGAAACACCATATATTTT
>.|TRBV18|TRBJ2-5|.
CASSPRRTDQETQYF
TGTGCCAGCTCACCAAGGAGGACAGACCAAGAGACCCAGTACTTC
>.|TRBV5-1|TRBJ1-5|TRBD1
CASSLAPTGGVQPQHF
TGCGCCAGCAGCTTGGCCCCAACAGGGGGCGTTCAGCCCCAGCATTTT
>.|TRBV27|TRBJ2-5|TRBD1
CASSPNPTGHQETQYF
TGTGCCAGCAGTCCCAACCCGACAGGGCACCAAGAGACCCAGTACTTC
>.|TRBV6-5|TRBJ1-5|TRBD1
CATGDRTNQPQHF
TGTGCCACCGGGGACAGGACGAATCAGCCCCAGCATTTT
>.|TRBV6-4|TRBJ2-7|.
CASSKHNLSGYEQYF
TGTGCCAGCAGTAAACACAACCTTAGCGGCTACGAGCAGTACTTC
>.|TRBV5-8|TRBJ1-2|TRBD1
CASSFQGAARPYGYTF
TGTGCCAGCAGCTTTCAGGGGGCTGCGCGTCCCTATGGCTACACCTTC
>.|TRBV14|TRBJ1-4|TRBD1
CASSQDPRGANEKLFF
TGTGCCAGCAGCCAAGATCCCAGGGGGGCTAATGAAAAACTGTTTTTT
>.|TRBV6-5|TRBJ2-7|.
CASRTVAYEQYF
TGTGCCAGCAGGACTGTCGCCTACGAGCAGTACTTC
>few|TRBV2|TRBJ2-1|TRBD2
CATDSGGLNNEQFF
TGTGCCACCGATAGCGGGGGGCTAAACAATGAGCAGTTCTTC
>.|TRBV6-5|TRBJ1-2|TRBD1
CASSRQGNYGYTF
TGTGCCAGCAGCCGACAGGGAAACTATGGCTACACCTTC
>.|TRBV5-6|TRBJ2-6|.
CASSLVSRPPSGANVLTF
TGTGCCAGCAGCTTGGTATCGCGTCCGCCCTCTGGGGCCAACGTCCTGACTTTC
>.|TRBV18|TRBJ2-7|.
CASSPPGAVAVEQYF
TGTGCCAGCTCACCCCCCGGCGCGGTAGCGGTCGAGCAGTACTTC
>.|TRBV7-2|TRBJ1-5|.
CASSLRGNQPQHF
TGTGCCAGCAGCTTGAGGGGGAATCAGCCCCAGCATTTT
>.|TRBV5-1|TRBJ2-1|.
CASSQGGGHEQFF
TGCGCCAGCAGCCAGGGGGGAGGCCATGAGCAGTTCTTC
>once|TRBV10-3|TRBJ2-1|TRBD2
CAISAGGRGGSDEQFF
TGTGCCATCAGTGCAGGCGGGCGGGGGGGCTCCGATGAGCAGTTCTTC
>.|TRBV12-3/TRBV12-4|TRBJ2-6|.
CASSLLNVLTF
TGTGCCAGCAGCCTCCTCAACGTCCTGACTTTC
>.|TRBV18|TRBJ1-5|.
CASSVKHNQPQHF
TGTGCCAGCTCAGTAAAACACAATCAGCCCCAGCATTTT
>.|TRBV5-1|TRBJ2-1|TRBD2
CASSPGGGTSYNEQFF
TGCGCCAGCAGCCCGGGCGGGGGGACCTCCTACAATGAGCAGTTCTTC
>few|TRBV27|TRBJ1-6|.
CASSLSAARTWSSSYNSPLHF
TGTGCCAGCAGTTTATCAGCTGCCCGGACATGGTCAAGCTCCTATAATTCACCCCTCCACTTT
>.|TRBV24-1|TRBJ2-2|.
CATSDLGRNTGELFF
TGTGCCACCAGTGATTTGGGGAGGAACACCGGGGAGCTGTTTTTT
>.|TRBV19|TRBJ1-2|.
CASSNFRGGYTF
TGTGCCAGTAGCAATTTCAGAGGCGGCTACACCTTC
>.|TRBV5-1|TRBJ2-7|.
CASSLALGQAEQYF
TGCGCCAGCAGCTTGGCCTTGGGGCAGGCCGAGCAGTACTTC
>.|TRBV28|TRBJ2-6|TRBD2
CASKLTSAGANVLTF
TGTGCCAGCAAACTAACTAGCGCTGGGGCCAACGTCCTGACTTTC
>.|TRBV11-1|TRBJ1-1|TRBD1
CASRLGQMNTEAFF
TGTGCCAGCCGTTTGGGACAGATGAACACTGAAGCTTTCTTT
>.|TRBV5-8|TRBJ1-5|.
CASSQNRVGQPQHF
TGTGCCAGCAGCCAAAACAGGGTTGGACAGCCCCAGCATTTT
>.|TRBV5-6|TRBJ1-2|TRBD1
CASRNGQGNYGYTF
TGTGCCAGCAGAAACGGACAGGGGAACTATGGCTACACCTTC
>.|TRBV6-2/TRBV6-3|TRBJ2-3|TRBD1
CASSPTGGEGDTQYF
TGTGCCAGCAGCCCGACAGGGGGCGAGGGAGATACGCAGTATTTT
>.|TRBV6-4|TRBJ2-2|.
CASKINTNTGELFF
TGTGCCAGCAAAATAAATACGAACACCGGGGAGCTGTTTTTT
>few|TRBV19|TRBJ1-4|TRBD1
CASSKGTAATNEKLFF
TGTGCCAGTAGTAAGGGGACAGCCGCAACTAATGAAAAACTGTTTTTT
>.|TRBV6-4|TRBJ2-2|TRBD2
CASSEPGLAGYTGELFF
TGTGCCAGCAGTGAACCGGGACTAGCGGGGTACACCGGGGAGCTGTTTTTT
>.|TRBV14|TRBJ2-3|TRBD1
CASSQDRGDTQYF
TGTGCCAGCAGCCAGGACAGGGGGGATACGCAGTATTTT
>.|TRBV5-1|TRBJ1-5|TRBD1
CASSTGTGNQPQHF
TGCGCCAGCAGCACCGGGACAGGGAATCAGCCCCAGCATTTT
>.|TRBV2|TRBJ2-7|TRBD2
CASSEGWTSGEGSYEQYF
TGTGCCAGCAGTGAAGGCTGGACTAGCGGGGAAGGGTCCTACGAGCAGTACTTC
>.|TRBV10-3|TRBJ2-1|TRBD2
CAIRQREGPNEQFF
TGTGCCATCAGGCAGCGGGAGGGTCCCAATGAGCAGTTCTTC
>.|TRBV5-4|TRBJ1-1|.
CASSLGMRANTEAFF
TGTGCCAGCAGCTTGGGTATGAGAGCGAACACTGAAGCTTTCTTT
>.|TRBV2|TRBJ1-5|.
CASSEGAARPNQPQHF
TGTGCCAGCAGTGAAGGAGCGGCAAGACCGAATCAGCCCCAGCATTTT
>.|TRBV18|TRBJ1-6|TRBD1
CASSLLSDRENSPLHF
TGTGCCAGCTCACTACTTAGTGACAGGGAAAATTCACCCCTCCACTTT
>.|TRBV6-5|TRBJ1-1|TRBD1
CASSRDRGNTEAFF
TGTGCCAGCAGCCGGGACAGGGGGAACACTGAAGCTTTCTTT
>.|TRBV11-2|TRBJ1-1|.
CASSFNRGTEAFF
TGTGCCAGCAGCTTTAATCGCGGGACTGAAGCTTTCTTT
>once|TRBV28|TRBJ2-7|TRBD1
CASSGTGRMYEQYF
TGTGCCAGCTCCGGGACAGGGCGGATGTACGAGCAGTACTTC
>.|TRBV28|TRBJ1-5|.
CASSLLGRTSNQPQHF
TGTGCCAGCAGTTTATTAGGGAGGACTTCCAATCAGCCCCAGCATTTT
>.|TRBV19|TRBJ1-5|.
CASSIQVPNQPQHF
TGTGCCAGTAGTATTCAGGTCCCGAATCAGCCCCAGCATTTT
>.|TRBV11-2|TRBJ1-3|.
CASATLGPGNTIYF
TGTGCCAGCGCCACCCTGGGGCCCGGAAACACCATATATTTT
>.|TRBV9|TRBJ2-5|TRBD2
CASSVGLAGLRETQYF
TGTGCCAGCAGCGTCGGGCTAGCGGGGCTCAGGGAGACCCAGTACTTC
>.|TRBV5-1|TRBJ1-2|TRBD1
CASSWTHSTGGEGYTF
TGCGCCAGCAGCTGGACACACTCTACAGGGGGCGAAGGCTACACCTTC
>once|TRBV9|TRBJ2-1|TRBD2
CASSVSTPSGRFYNEQFF
TGTGCCAGCAGCGTATCGACACCAAGCGGGAGGTTCTACAATGAGCAGTTCTTC
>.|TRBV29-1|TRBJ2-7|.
CSVETLDEQYF
TGCAGCGTTGAAACTCTCGACGAGCAGTACTTC
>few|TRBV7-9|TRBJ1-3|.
CASSFPTGQDSGNTIYF
TGTGCCAGCAGCTTCCCTACAGGGCAGGACTCTGGAAACACCATATATTTT
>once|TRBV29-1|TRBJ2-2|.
CSVMKAAAAGELFF
TGCAGCGTGATGAAGGCGGCGGCGGCCGGGGAGCTGTTTTTT
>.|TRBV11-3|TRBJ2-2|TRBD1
CASSLVGQGGGELFF
TGTGCCAGCAGCTTAGTCGGACAGGGTGGCGGGGAGCTGTTTTTT
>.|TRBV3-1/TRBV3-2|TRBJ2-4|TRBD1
CASSQDNRGTTKNIQYF
TGTGCCAGCAGCCAAGATAACAGGGGTACGACCAAAAACATTCAGTACTTC